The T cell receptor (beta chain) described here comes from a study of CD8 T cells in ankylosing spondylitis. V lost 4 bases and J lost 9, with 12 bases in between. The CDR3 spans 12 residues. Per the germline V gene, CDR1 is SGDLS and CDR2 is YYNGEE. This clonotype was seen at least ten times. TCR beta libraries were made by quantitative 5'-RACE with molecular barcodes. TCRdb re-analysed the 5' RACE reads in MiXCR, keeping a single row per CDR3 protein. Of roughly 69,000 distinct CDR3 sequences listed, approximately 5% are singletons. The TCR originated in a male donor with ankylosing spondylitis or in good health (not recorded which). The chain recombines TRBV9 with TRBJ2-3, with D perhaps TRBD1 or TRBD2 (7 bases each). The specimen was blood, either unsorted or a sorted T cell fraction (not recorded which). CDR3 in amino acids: CASSPGGVTQYF. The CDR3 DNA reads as TGTGCCAGCAGCCCAGGGGGGGTGACGCAGTATTTT.